Detailed here is one TCR beta chain. What it binds is unknown. Sequencing was performed with immunoSEQ multiplex PCR; in TCRdb, only in-frame clones are kept and a portion is missing. The table shows about 35,000 clones, with around 73% occurring only once. The CDR3 contains 15 residues. Germline CDR1 is MDHEN and CDR2 is SYDVKM. This sample was included in a study of OX40 agonist ivuxolimab in advanced cancers. Across the whole study: The dose of intravenous ivuxolimab that patients received every 2 weeks ranged from 0.01 to 10 mg/kg. Study-level points and caveats: Among the least clonally expanded were partial responders at 0.1-3.0 mg/kg.

The rearrangement links TRBV28 to TRBJ2-5; TRBD2 matches 9 bases. The better agreement between TRBJ2-7 and the DNA end casts doubt on the J call. The source was CD4+ or CD8+ T cells sorted from blood, collected in a trial of the OX40 agonist ivuxolimab. The TCR originated in an adult with an advanced solid tumor such as melanoma, head and neck, liver or kidney cancer. DNA for the CDR3: TGTGCCAGCAGCCTAGCGGGACAAGCCTCCTACGAGCAGTACTTC. This codes for CASSLAGQASYEQYF.